This entry describes one TCR beta chain. At one boundary the junction diverges from the germline segment, which might be a read error. The library came from three nested PCR rounds adapted from ARM-PCR protocols. TCRdb independently ran MiXCR on the multiplex PCR reads; one entry per CDR3 protein. This table has around 80,000 distinct CDR3 sequences, approximately 80% appearing once. The CDR3 contains 16 residues. Germline CDR1 is DFQATT and CDR2 is SNEGSKA (reference sequence). RNA was extracted from bulk tissue without any cell sorting. Distant lung tissue was collected more than 3 cm away from the tumor edge. The data were taken from a study of tumor and adjacent non-tumor tissue in lung cancer.

This TCR derives from a man in his 60s with non-small cell lung cancer. This rearrangement joins TRBV20-1 to TRBJ2-3; 7 nucleotides line up with TRBD2. The sequencing input was distant non-tumor lung tissue. This chain's CDR3 is CSARLAESAFSDTQYF. CDR3 nucleotide sequence: TGCAGTGCTAGACTAGCGGAGTCTGCGTTCTCAGATACGCAGTACTTT.